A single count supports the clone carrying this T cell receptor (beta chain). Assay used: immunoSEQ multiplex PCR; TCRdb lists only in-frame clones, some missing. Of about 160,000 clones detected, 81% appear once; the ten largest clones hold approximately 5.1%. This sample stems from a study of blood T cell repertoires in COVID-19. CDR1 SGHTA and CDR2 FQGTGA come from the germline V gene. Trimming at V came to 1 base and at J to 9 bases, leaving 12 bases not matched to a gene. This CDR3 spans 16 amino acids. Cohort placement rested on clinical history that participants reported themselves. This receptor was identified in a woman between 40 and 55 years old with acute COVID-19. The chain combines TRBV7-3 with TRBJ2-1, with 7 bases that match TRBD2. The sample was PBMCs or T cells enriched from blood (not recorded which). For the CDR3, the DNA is TGTGCCAGCAGCTTAATGGCTAGCGGACCCCTCAGTGAGCAGTTCTTC. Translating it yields CASSLMASGPLSEQFF.